Below are 25 T cell receptor beta chains sequenced from a single sample in a study of Ad26.COV2.S vaccination and SARS-CoV-2 variants. Only in-frame clones appear in the TCRdb table, and some are missing; sequencing was by immunoSEQ multiplex PCR. The top ten hold 9% to 15% of the sample, which has 410,000 or so clones, 80% to 95% seen once. Treatment: about 20 received Ad26.COV2.S at low or high dose, single or two shots; several received placebo; per-sample allocation not given. On day 63 after the first injection, vaccine and placebo recipients gave samples. The specimen comprised peripheral blood, sampled in a trial of Ad26.COV2.S vaccine versus placebo. Receptors originate from a person between 18 and 65 years old who received the Ad26.COV2.S COVID-19 vaccine or a placebo.

This chain joins TRBV3-1 (or the pseudogene TRBV3-2) and TRBJ1-6; D is ambiguous. V was clipped by 5 bases and J by 0 bases, with 8 bases between them. The length of the CDR3 is 15 residues. In germline, CDR1 is LGHDT, CDR2 YNNKEL (reference sequence). CDR3 DNA sequence: TGTGCCAGCAGCTGGGATAGCTCCTATAATTCACCCCTCCACTTT. Protein: CASSWDSSYNSPLHF.

The chain couples TRBV12-3 or TRBV12-4 to TRBJ2-4; no clear D gene. CDR3 length equals 12 residues. The ends were cut back, 3 bases at V and 9 bases at J, with 9 bases in the middle. DNA of the CDR3: TGTGCCAGCAGTTTTCCGCTGGCCATTCAGTACTTC. Protein product: CASSFPLAIQYF.

The V call is TRBV19, the J call TRBJ1-3; D is undetermined. V lost 3 bases to trimming and J lost 0 bases, with 6 bases between them. CDR3 length equals 14 residues. Germline V lookup: CDR1 LNHDA, CDR2 SQIVND (reference sequence). The CDR3 DNA reads as TGTGCCAGTAGTATCCGGAGCTCTGGAAACACCATATATTTT. Amino acid sequence: CASSIRSSGNTIYF.

The CDR3 sequence is CASSQTLRVGNTEAFF. CDR3 in DNA: TGCGCCAGCAGCCAGACCCTTAGGGTGGGGAACACTGAAGCTTTCTTT. V and J are TRBV4-3 and TRBJ1-1; no definite D call. The V and J ends lost 3 bases and 1 base respectively, with 15 bases between them. In germline, CDR1 is LGHNA, CDR2 YSLEER. The CDR3 sequence is 16 residues long.

This chain links TRBV20-1 with TRBJ2-1; 9 nucleotides agree with TRBD2. Germline lookup yields CDR1 DFQATT and CDR2 SNEGSKA (reference sequence). V gave up 3 bases and J gave up 4 bases; unmatched junction bases: 4. The CDR3 sequence is 14 residues long. The CDR3 here is CSASWLAGYNEQFF. The CDR3 bases are TGCAGTGCTAGTTGGCTAGCGGGGTACAATGAGCAGTTCTTC.

CDR3 sequence: CASSNLGGNTIYF. CDR3 bases: TGCGCCAGCAGCAATTTAGGAGGAAACACCATATATTTT. The V and J genes are TRBV4-3 and TRBJ1-3; D uncertain. The CDR3 spans 13 residues. V gave up 5 bases and J gave up 4 bases, with 9 bases separating them. CDR1 LGHNA and CDR2 YSLEER come from the germline V gene.

The chain joins TRBV12-3 or TRBV12-4 to TRBJ2-2; D perhaps matches TRBD2 (6 bases). Trimming removed 5 bases at V and 7 bases at J, with 11 bases between. This CDR3 is 13 amino acids long. In nucleotides, the CDR3 is TGTGCCAGCAGTCCGTGGGGGGACGGGGAGCTGTTTTTT. Its protein is CASSPWGDGELFF.

The V and J genes are TRBV27 and TRBJ2-2; D gene uncertain. Trimming took off 5 bases at V and 6 bases at J, with 13 bases between the two ends. The CDR3 has 14 amino acids. Germline values: CDR1 MNHEY, CDR2 SMNVEV (reference sequence). This CDR3 reads CASSRKGGPGELFF. The CDR3 nucleotides read TGTGCCAGCAGTCGAAAAGGCGGTCCCGGGGAGCTGTTTTTT.

The genes are TRBV6-1 and TRBJ2-5; D is uncertain. CDR3 length: 17 residues. V lost 4 bases, J lost 6 bases, and 24 bases lay in between. Germline CDR1 MNHNS, CDR2 SASEGT. The CDR3 region has the DNA TGTGCCAGCAGTGCTCTGACTGGTGCAGGCTCGAGGCAGACCCAGTACTTC. Translated, it gives CASSALTGAGSRQTQYF.

Only a few counts were recorded for this clone. This chain connects TRBV30 to TRBJ1-4, with 7 nucleotides matching TRBD1. The CDR3 is made up of 15 amino acids. Looked up from germline, CDR1 is GTSNPN and CDR2 is SVGIG (reference sequence). Trimming cost V 2 bases and J 2 bases; bases outside gene matches: 5. The chain's CDR3 is CAWSPDRVTNEKLFF. The DNA for the CDR3 is TGTGCCTGGAGTCCAGACAGGGTCACTAATGAAAAACTGTTTTTT.

V usage is TRBV9 and J usage is TRBJ2-7; 8 nucleotides agree with TRBD1. V lost 6 bases, J lost 6 bases, and 11 bases stayed unmatched. Germline CDR1 reads SGDLS; CDR2 reads YYNGEE. The CDR3 spans 14 residues. The CDR3 spells CASTLGTGFGEQYF. CDR3 nucleotides: TGTGCCAGCACCCTCGGGACAGGCTTTGGCGAGCAGTACTTC.

J is TRBJ2-5 and V is TRBV18, with unresolved D. This CDR3 spans 12 amino acids. V lost 3 bases to trimming and J lost 1 base, with 3 bases between them. CDR1 and CDR2 (germline): KGHSH, LQKENI. CDR3 bases: TGTGCCAGCTCACCGACCCAAGAGACCCAGTACTTC. Amino acid sequence: CASSPTQETQYF.

The chain uses TRBV7-9 and TRBJ2-1, with D unclear. The CDR3 runs to 16 residues. Per germline, CDR1 SEHNR and CDR2 FQNEAQ (reference sequence). V lost 2 bases and J 2 bases, leaving 13 bases between the germline ends. The DNA of the CDR3 is TGTGCCAGCAGCTTAATGGGCCAGACTCCCTACAATGAGCAGTTCTTC. Protein: CASSLMGQTPYNEQFF.

The chain is built from TRBV7-2 and TRBJ2-7; 9 bases match TRBD1. CDR3 length: 14 residues. CDR1 is SGHTA and CDR2 is FQGNSA in the germline V gene. With V trimmed by 4 bases and J by 3 bases, 4 bases remained unmatched. CDR3 bases: TGTGCCAGCAGCTACAGGACAGGGGTCTACGAGCAGTACTTC. It is translated as CASSYRTGVYEQYF.

This rearrangement joins TRBV11-2 to TRBJ1-2; TRBD1 matches at 8 bases. This CDR3 spans 15 amino acids. With V trimmed by 3 bases and J by 0 bases, 3 bases remained unmatched. In germline, CDR1 is SGHAT, CDR2 FQNNGV. In DNA, the CDR3 is TGTGCCAGCAGCTTCGACAGGGGCCCTAACTATGGCTACACCTTC. Encoded protein: CASSFDRGPNYGYTF.

The genes are TRBV7-9 and TRBJ2-1; D unclear. Trimming took 4 bases from V and 8 from J, leaving 21 bases between them. Germline V CDR1 and CDR2: SEHNR, FQNEAQ (reference sequence). This CDR3 comprises 16 residues. The CDR3 loop is CASSSAGLEFLHEQFF. CDR3 sequence (DNA): TGTGCCAGCAGCTCGGCTGGGCTAGAATTTCTCCATGAGCAGTTCTTC. The whole variable domain, filled in from reference TRBV7-9 and TRBJ2-1, reads DTGVSQNPRHKITKRGQNVTFRCDPISEHNRLYWYRQTLGQGPEFLTYFQNEAQLEKSRLLSDRFSAERPKGSFSTLEIQRTEQGDSAMYLCASSSAGLEFLHEQFFGPGTRLTVL.

The V call is TRBV7-3, the J call TRBJ2-7; possibly TRBD1 or TRBD2 for D (5 bases each). Germline-derived CDR1 and CDR2 are SGHTA and FQGTGA. Trimming cost V 5 bases and J 4 bases, with 18 bases left between them. CDR3 size: 15 residues. DNA for the CDR3: TGTGCCAGCAGCCCCAATCCGGGACCGAGATACGAGCAGTACTTC. Translated, it gives CASSPNPGPRYEQYF.

This clone appeared a single time. The chain has TRBV5-4 and TRBJ1-2; TRBD1 aligns across 9 bases. Germline V gives CDR1 SGHNT, CDR2 YYREEE (reference sequence). This CDR3 has 14 amino acids. The J segment lost 5 bases and the V segment lost 5 bases, leaving 7 bases of the junction unmatched. The CDR3 DNA follows: TGTGCCAGCAGGGAAGATGGGACAGGGTATGGCTACACCTTC. Protein sequence: CASREDGTGYGYTF.

V is TRBV5-6 and J is TRBJ2-3; 10 nucleotides align to TRBD2. Germline loops: CDR1 SGHDT, CDR2 YYEEEE. The CDR3 is made up of 16 amino acids. V shed 3 bases, J shed 0 bases, and the junction held 4 bases outside the gene matches. The CDR3 here is CASSSWTSGSTDTQYF. The DNA of the CDR3 is TGTGCCAGCAGCTCCTGGACTAGCGGTAGCACAGATACGCAGTATTTT.

The chain links TRBV9 to TRBJ1-2; D uncertain. The germline gives CDR1 SGDLS, CDR2 YYNGEE. V gave up 0 bases and J gave up 0 bases, with 9 bases separating them. This CDR3 is built from 15 residues. The CDR3 is CASSVGVDANYGYTF. CDR3 DNA sequence: TGTGCCAGCAGCGTAGGGGTTGACGCTAACTATGGCTACACCTTC.

The V call is TRBV4-1, the J call TRBJ2-5; the D is unclear. With 1 base removed from V and 2 bases from J, the gap between germline ends came to 11 bases. The CDR3 runs to 15 residues. Germline values: CDR1 MGHRA, CDR2 YSYEKL. The CDR3 coding sequence is TGCGCCAGCAGCCAAGCGGCACAACTTCAAGAGACCCAGTACTTC. This sequence encodes CASSQAAQLQETQYF.

This chain links TRBV7-9 with TRBJ2-7; D remains unclear. This CDR3 is 14 amino acids long. Per germline, CDR1 SEHNR and CDR2 FQNEAQ (reference sequence). Trimming shortened V by 4 bases and J by 3 bases, and 13 bases separated the two germline ends. CDR3 protein: CASSSTRAYYEQYF. CDR3 nucleotide sequence: TGTGCCAGCAGCTCGACCCGGGCGTACTACGAGCAGTACTTC.

This clone was seen a few times. The chain recombines TRBV29-1 with TRBJ1-2; D ambiguous. This CDR3 is built from 14 residues. The V end was cut by 2 bases, the J end by 3 bases, with 13 bases between. Germline V gene data show CDR1 as SQVTM and CDR2 as ANQGSEA. The CDR3 DNA sequence: TGCAGCGTTGAACCGAAGGGAACGGACTATGGCTACACCTTC. Its translation is CSVEPKGTDYGYTF.

The chain uses TRBV5-6 and TRBJ1-4; a possible D gene is TRBD1 (5 bases). CDR1 SGHDT and CDR2 YYEEEE come from the germline V gene. Between the trimmed V and J ends, which lost 1 base and 3 bases, there was a span of 13 bases. The CDR3 is 16 amino acids. The CDR3 DNA reads as TGTGCCAGCAGCTTGACGACAGCCTACTCTAATGAAAAACTGTTTTTT. It codes for CASSLTTAYSNEKLFF.

The gene calls are TRBV7-6 and TRBJ1-2, with 7 nucleotides matching TRBD1. The CDR3 is 16 residues long. V was clipped by 4 bases and J by 4 bases; unmatched bases: 12. The germline gives CDR1 SGHVS, CDR2 FNYEAQ. CDR3 DNA: TGTGCCAGCAGCTCGACGGCTCGCAGGGGGACCTATGGCTACACCTTC. Residues: CASSSTARRGTYGYTF.